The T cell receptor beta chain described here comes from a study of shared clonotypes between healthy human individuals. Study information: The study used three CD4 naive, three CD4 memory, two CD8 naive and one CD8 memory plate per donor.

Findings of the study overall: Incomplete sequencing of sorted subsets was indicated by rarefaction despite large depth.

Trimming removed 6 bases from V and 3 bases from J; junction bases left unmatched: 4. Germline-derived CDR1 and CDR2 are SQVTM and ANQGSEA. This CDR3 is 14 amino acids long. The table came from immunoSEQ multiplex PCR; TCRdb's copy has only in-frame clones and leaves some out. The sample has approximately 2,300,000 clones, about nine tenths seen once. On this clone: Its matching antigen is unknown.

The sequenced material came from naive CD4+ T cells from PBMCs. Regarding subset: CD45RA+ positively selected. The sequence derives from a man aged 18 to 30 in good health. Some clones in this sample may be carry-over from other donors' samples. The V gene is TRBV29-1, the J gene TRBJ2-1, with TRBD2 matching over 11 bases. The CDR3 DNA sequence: TGCAGCGTAGCGGGACTAGCGGACTACAATGAGCAGTTCTTC. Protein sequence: CSVAGLADYNEQFF.